This is a list of T cell receptor beta chains from one sample in a study of neurological immune-mediated disorders. TCRdb processed the 5' RACE reads anew with MiXCR; each CDR3 protein has one entry. Here the sample spans roughly 28,000 distinct CDR3 sequences, 9.5% to 15% being singletons. Material for sequencing was PBMCs. The receptors come from a man aged 55 to 70 in good health. CDR3s leave out the opening cysteine and the closing phenylalanine or tryptophan. The size field is filled for only some rows; it gives once, few, many or a size class.

V,size,CDR3
TRBV16,many,ASSPGHRETQY
TRBV10-3,many,AISKTGYEYGYT
TRBV6-6,many,ASRASQGPPGYGYT
TRBV7-9,many,ASSLENNYGYT
TRBV5-1,many,ASSLEAARTDTQY
TRBV7-8,few,ASSPRPIRTGDFYEQY
TRBV20-1,many,SAIQGSNEKLF
TRBV4-1,many,ASSQVSGNYEQY
TRBV10-3,many,AISVRLAGVASSGANVLT
TRBV29-1,many,SVEGQHEQY
TRBV11-2,many,ASSPQPGLITDTQY
TRBV20-1,many,SAEIRDTQY
TRBV20-1,many,SARKAGSETQY
TRBV7-3,many,ASSSPGGNEQF
TRBV10-3,NA,AISDPGSADTGELF
TRBV2,medium-sized,ASALAGRTDTQY
TRBV11-2,many,ASSLGQTSGSTDTQY
TRBV12-3/TRBV12-4,many,ASSLTSSGNTIY
TRBV5-1,NA,ASSLTGEQDTQY
TRBV4-1,medium-sized,ASSQDSGLNQPQH
TRBV20-1,many,SAREVNSNYGYT
TRBV4-1,many,ASSQGAVPGRLAKNIQY
TRBV7-2,NA,ASSPAPVILPQETQY
TRBV5-1,many,ASSPTAGGYEQY
TRBV28,many,ASSIPGVADNEQF
TRBV20-1,medium-sized,SARDLIRRPGELF
TRBV12-3/TRBV12-4,many,ASSLSGTTQETQY
TRBV2,NA,TSSLDTTSYEKY
TRBV20-1,NA,SASGLAGDGVTQY